Below are 17 T cell receptor beta chains sequenced from a single sample in a study of T cell clones after liver transplantation. Here immunoSEQ multiplex PCR was the method, and the copy in TCRdb shows in-frame clones only, minus some. The sample records about 12,000 clones, roughly four fifths being singletons. The specimen comprised CD8+ T cells from blood, sampled at the 22-month timepoint. These receptors came from a human patient who received a liver transplant. Some T cells may be transferred from the graft donor.

This chain uses TRBV11-3 with TRBJ2-2; D might be TRBD1 (5 bases). Germline assignment: CDR1 SGHNT and CDR2 YENEEA. The CDR3 spans 14 residues. V was cut by 5 bases and J by 5 bases, with 12 bases left in between. The CDR3 bases are TGTGCCAGCAGCAAGGGGCGATGGACCGGGGAGCTGTTTTTT. Protein: CASSKGRWTGELFF.

This chain connects TRBV7-3 to TRBJ2-7; 7 bases fit TRBD2. CDR1 SGHTA and CDR2 FQGTGA come from the germline V gene. Trimming at V came to 5 bases and at J to 7 bases, leaving 14 bases not matched to a gene. The CDR3 has 15 amino acids. The CDR3, as DNA: TGTGCCAGCAGCCCCTCGGGCGGGGGACTGGGGGAGCAGTACTTC. Translating it yields CASSPSGGGLGEQYF.

The chain uses TRBV4-3 and TRBJ2-7, with D unclear. The germline V gene has CDR1 LGHNA and CDR2 YSLEER. V was cut by 3 bases and J by 3 bases, with 15 bases left in between. The CDR3 is 15 residues long. The CDR3 nucleotides are TGCGCCAGCAGCCATGGGGTCTCGAAGCACTACGAGCAGTACTTC. It specifies CASSHGVSKHYEQYF.

The chain combines TRBV6-1 with TRBJ1-6; 11 bases line up with TRBD1. After removal of 6 bases from V and 11 bases from J, the junction contained 9 bases not matched to a gene. From germline, CDR1 is MNHNS and CDR2 SASEGT. There are 15 residues in the CDR3. The CDR3 spells CASSGGTGGGTPLHF. CDR3 DNA sequence: TGTGCCAGCAGCGGAGGGACAGGGGGAGGAACACCCCTCCACTTT.

V usage is TRBV4-3 and J usage is TRBJ2-7; D unresolved. CDR1 and CDR2 (germline): LGHNA, YSLEER. Trimming shortened V by 1 base and J by 6 bases, and 19 bases separated the two germline ends. This CDR3 region has 16 residues. The CDR3 region has the DNA TGCGCCAGCAGCCAAGGGGGATTTGGATCCCTCGGCGAGCAGTACTTC. Translation: CASSQGGFGSLGEQYF.

V is TRBV16 and J is TRBJ2-2, with TRBD1 matching over 8 bases. Germline V gives CDR1 KGHSY, CDR2 FQNENV. Trimming took 10 bases from V and 4 from J; bases not matched to a gene: 5. The CDR3 has 13 amino acids. Written as DNA, the CDR3 is TGTGCCACCGGACAGGGTCCCACCGGGGAGCTGTTTTTT. It is translated as CATGQGPTGELFF.

The chain recombines TRBV7-2 with TRBJ2-3; D might be TRBD2 (6 bases). This CDR3 comprises 19 residues. V lost 4 bases and J 4 bases, leaving 27 bases between the germline ends. From germline, CDR1 is SGHTA and CDR2 FQGNSA. The CDR3 bases are TGTGCCAGCAGCTCACGCATTGGCGGGACTTCCCAAGCCCCAGATACGCAGTATTTT. Translating gives CASSSRIGGTSQAPDTQYF.

The CDR3 coding sequence is TGCGCCAGCAGCCAAGAATGGGGGGCATTTGATCAGCCCCAGCATTTT. This encodes CASSQEWGAFDQPQHF. The rearrangement joins TRBV4-3 to TRBJ1-5; tentatively, D is TRBD1 (6 bases). Germline-derived CDR1 and CDR2 are LGHNA and YSLEER. The CDR3 runs 16 residues. V was shortened by 0 bases and J by 5 bases, with 14 bases between the two germline ends.

The table lists this clone with a few counts. The chain has TRBV6-6 and TRBJ2-1, with a tentative D call TRBD2 (6 bases). Germline CDR1 reads MNHNY; CDR2 reads SVGAGI (reference sequence). The CDR3 contains 16 residues. V lost 8 bases, J lost 4 bases, and 21 bases lay in between. The CDR3 here is CASGDSTGTRYNEQFF. Written as DNA, the CDR3 is TGTGCCAGCGGGGACTCTACCGGGACCCGGTACAATGAGCAGTTCTTC.

Details on this clone: At one end the junction does not follow the germline gene, possibly because of a read error. The V call is TRBV5-8, the J call TRBJ1-5, with no clear D. The CDR3 covers 15 residues. Germline lookup yields CDR1 SGHTS and CDR2 YDEGEE. The CDR3 nucleotides are TGCGCCAGCTCGTGGGATTTGGGGAGCAATCAGCCCCAGCATTTT. It codes for CASSWDLGSNQPQHF.

The rearrangement joins TRBV25-1 to TRBJ1-3; D not resolved. The germline CDR1 and CDR2 sequences are MGHDK and SYGVNS. This CDR3 is built from 14 residues. Trimming left V 5 bases short and J 2 bases short, with 10 bases between. CDR3 in DNA: TGTGCCAGCAGTCTTGGGAGTGCTGGAAACACCATATATTTT. Amino acid sequence: CASSLGSAGNTIYF.

This clone was detected a few times. The V call is TRBV11-2, the J call TRBJ2-7; D unclear. Germline CDR1 and CDR2: SGHAT and FQNNGV. The V end lost 1 base, the J end lost 2 bases, and 6 bases lay between the germline ends. CDR3 length equals 13 residues. The CDR3 sequence: CASSLAGTYEQYF. CDR3 nucleotides: TGTGCCAGCAGCTTAGCAGGAACCTACGAGCAGTACTTC.

V usage is TRBV5-5 and J usage is TRBJ2-7; D perhaps matches TRBD2 (5 bases). The CDR3 is 12 amino acids. Trimming cost V 0 bases and J 8 bases, with 9 bases left between them. Looked up from germline, CDR1 is SGHKS and CDR2 is YYEKEE (reference sequence). CDR3 protein: CASSLGGSQQYF. The CDR3 nucleotides are TGTGCCAGCAGCTTGGGAGGGAGCCAGCAGTACTTC.

The chain couples TRBV6-6 to TRBJ1-4; D unresolved. Trimming removed 2 bases at V and 0 bases at J, with 4 bases between. The CDR3 extends over 14 amino acids. Germline values: CDR1 MNHNY, CDR2 SVGAGI (reference sequence). CDR3 amino acids: CASSYETTNEKLFF. The CDR3 bases are TGTGCCAGCAGTTACGAGACAACTAATGAAAAACTGTTTTTT.

This clone was detected a few times. This chain links TRBV5-5 with TRBJ2-7, with D possibly being TRBD2 (6 bases). Germline CDR1 and CDR2: SGHKS and YYEKEE (reference sequence). Trimming took 1 base from V and 6 from J, leaving 11 bases between them. The CDR3 sequence is 13 residues long. In nucleotides, the CDR3 is TGTGCCAGCAGCTTGATTTCGGGAGTCGAGCAGTACTTC. It specifies CASSLISGVEQYF.

In this sample, this clone is medium-sized. The chain uses TRBV28 and TRBJ2-5; possibly TRBD1 for D (6 bases). The V gene lost 6 bases and the J gene lost 13 bases, with 12 bases spanning the gap. Germline V gene sequence: CDR1 MDHEN, CDR2 SYDVKM. This CDR3 has 10 residues. CDR3 coding DNA: TGTGCCAGCAGCAAACAGGGATTGTACTTC. Encoded protein: CASSKQGLYF.

This clone was recorded once. The CDR3 DNA follows: TGCAGCGTCCCGGAGGACGGGGTTAATGAAAAACTGTTTTTT. This codes for CSVPEDGVNEKLFF. The chain uses TRBV29-1 and TRBJ1-4; D unclear. Germline CDR1 and CDR2: SQVTM and ANQGSEA. Between the trimmed V and J ends, which lost 6 bases and 4 bases, there was a span of 15 bases. CDR3 length equals 14 residues. The complete variable domain, with remaining parts taken from reference TRBV29-1 and TRBJ1-4, reads SAVISQKPSRDICQRGTSLTIQCQVDSQVTMMFWYRQQPGQSLTLIATANQGSEATYESGFVIDKFPISRPNLTFSTLTVSNMSPEDSSIYLCSVPEDGVNEKLFFGSGTQLSVL.